Listed below are T cell receptor beta chains from one sample, sequenced in a study of control samples from healthy donors and cancer patients. Sequenced by immunoSEQ multiplex PCR; TCRdb stores in-frame clones only, minus some. The sample lists around 84,000 clones; roughly nine tenths were seen once. Sequenced sample: blood. The receptors shown here come from a man younger than 40 in good health. CDR3s include the opening cysteine and the closing phenylalanine or tryptophan. The D gene is left open where the match is weak. The size of a clone is reported for some rows only, either as once, few or many, or as a class for expanded clones.

CDR3 length: 12; V gene: TRBV30; D gene: NA; clone size: NA; J gene: TRBJ2-7; CDR3 DNA: TGTGCCTGGAGTGTACGGAGTCACGAGCAGTACTTC; CDR3 protein: CAWSVRSHEQYF
CDR3 length: 13; V gene: TRBV5-6; D gene: NA; clone size: NA; J gene: TRBJ1-5; CDR3 DNA: TGTGCCAGCAGCCAAGGGGTGGAACAGCCCCAGCATTTT; CDR3 protein: CASSQGVEQPQHF
CDR3 length: 13; V gene: TRBV5-1; D gene: NA; clone size: NA; J gene: TRBJ2-5; CDR3 DNA: TGCGCCAGCAGCTACTCTGCGGGGGAGACCCAGTACTTC; CDR3 protein: CASSYSAGETQYF
CDR3 length: 15; V gene: TRBV10-3; D gene: NA; clone size: NA; J gene: TRBJ2-7; CDR3 DNA: TGTGCCATCAGTGTCATTAGAGACAGGAACTACGAGCAGTACTTC; CDR3 protein: CAISVIRDRNYEQYF
CDR3 length: 16; V gene: TRBV19; D gene: NA; clone size: NA; J gene: TRBJ2-2; CDR3 DNA: TGTGCCAGTAGCCGACTTCTAACAGGGAACACCGGGGAGCTGTTTTTT; CDR3 protein: CASSRLLTGNTGELFF
CDR3 length: 16; V gene: TRBV21-1; D gene: NA; clone size: NA; J gene: TRBJ1-1; CDR3 DNA: TGTGCCAGCCCCACAAGGGGACCCAGGATGGACACTGAAGCTTTCTTT; CDR3 protein: CASPTRGPRMDTEAFF
CDR3 length: 12; V gene: TRBV5-1; D gene: NA; clone size: NA; J gene: TRBJ2-3; CDR3 DNA: TGCGCCAGCAGCAGAAGCATGGATACGCAGTATTTT; CDR3 protein: CASSRSMDTQYF
CDR3 length: 13; V gene: TRBV15; D gene: TRBD1; clone size: NA; J gene: TRBJ2-7; CDR3 DNA: TGTGCCACCAGCAGGGACAGGGGCTACGAGCAGTACTTC; CDR3 protein: CATSRDRGYEQYF
CDR3 length: 15; V gene: TRBV5-6; D gene: NA; clone size: NA; J gene: TRBJ2-3; CDR3 DNA: TGTGCCAGCAGCGGGGGGGGACAGAGCACAGATACGCAGTATTTT; CDR3 protein: CASSGGGQSTDTQYF
CDR3 length: 13; V gene: TRBV5-1; D gene: NA; clone size: NA; J gene: TRBJ2-7; CDR3 DNA: TGCGCCAGCAGCTTGGATGGCAGGAACGAGCAGTACTTC; CDR3 protein: CASSLDGRNEQYF
CDR3 length: 18; V gene: TRBV5-1; D gene: NA; clone size: NA; J gene: TRBJ2-1; CDR3 DNA: TGCGCCAGCAGCTTTCTATCCCAGGAGGGCTGGTCCTACAATGAGCAGTTCTTC; CDR3 protein: CASSFLSQEGWSYNEQFF
CDR3 length: 13; V gene: TRBV6-6; D gene: NA; clone size: NA; J gene: TRBJ2-3; CDR3 DNA: TGTGCCAGCAGTTACTCTGCAGCAGATACGCAGTATTTT; CDR3 protein: CASSYSAADTQYF
CDR3 length: 14; V gene: TRBV7-2; D gene: TRBD1; clone size: NA; J gene: TRBJ2-7; CDR3 DNA: TGTGCCAGCAGCACCCGACAGGGGGGGTACGAGCAGTACTTC; CDR3 protein: CASSTRQGGYEQYF
CDR3 length: 14; V gene: TRBV6-5; D gene: TRBD1; clone size: NA; J gene: TRBJ2-5; CDR3 DNA: TGTGCCAGCAGGGTTGGACAGGGTGGCGGAACCCAGTACTTC; CDR3 protein: CASRVGQGGGTQYF
CDR3 length: 15; V gene: TRBV5-1; D gene: TRBD1; clone size: NA; J gene: TRBJ1-1; CDR3 DNA: TGCGCCAGCAGCTGGGGGGACAGGACCAAGACTGAAGCTTTCTTT; CDR3 protein: CASSWGDRTKTEAFF
CDR3 length: 16; V gene: TRBV5-1; D gene: TRBD1; clone size: NA; J gene: TRBJ2-7; CDR3 DNA: TGCGCCAGCAGCCTTACCTGGGACAGGGCGGCCTACGAGCAGTACTTC; CDR3 protein: CASSLTWDRAAYEQYF
CDR3 length: 13; V gene: TRBV5-1; D gene: NA; clone size: NA; J gene: TRBJ2-1; CDR3 DNA: TGCGCCAGCAGCTGGGGGGCCCCCAATGAGCAGTTCTTC; CDR3 protein: CASSWGAPNEQFF
CDR3 length: 15; V gene: TRBV28; D gene: TRBD2; clone size: NA; J gene: TRBJ2-7; CDR3 DNA: TGTGCCAGCAGTTTACTAGCGGGGGACTCCTACGAGCAGTACTTC; CDR3 protein: CASSLLAGDSYEQYF
CDR3 length: 14; V gene: TRBV3-1/TRBV3-2; D gene: TRBD1; clone size: NA; J gene: TRBJ1-2; CDR3 DNA: TGTGCCAGCAGCCAAGTGGGACAGCCCGGAGGCTACACCTTC; CDR3 protein: CASSQVGQPGGYTF
CDR3 length: 15; V gene: TRBV30; D gene: NA; clone size: NA; J gene: TRBJ2-3; CDR3 DNA: TGTGCCTGGAGCCGCGGGCCCGGGGGCACAGATACGCAGTATTTT; CDR3 protein: CAWSRGPGGTDTQYF
CDR3 length: 16; V gene: TRBV27; D gene: NA; clone size: NA; J gene: TRBJ1-5; CDR3 DNA: TGTGCCAGCAGTTTAGGGATAGGGTCCTCGGGTCAGCCCCAGCATTTT; CDR3 protein: CASSLGIGSSGQPQHF
CDR3 length: 14; V gene: TRBV7-2; D gene: NA; clone size: NA; J gene: TRBJ2-7; CDR3 DNA: TGTGCCAGCAGCTTCCAGGCCGATTCCTACGAGCAGTACTTC; CDR3 protein: CASSFQADSYEQYF
CDR3 length: 14; V gene: TRBV18; D gene: TRBD1; clone size: NA; J gene: TRBJ2-1; CDR3 DNA: TGTGCCAGCTCACCGGGGACAGGGGTTAATGAGCAGTTCTTC; CDR3 protein: CASSPGTGVNEQFF
CDR3 length: 13; V gene: TRBV7-9; D gene: NA; clone size: NA; J gene: TRBJ1-1; CDR3 DNA: TGTGCCAGCAGCTTAGAGGGGGAGACTGAAGCTTTCTTT; CDR3 protein: CASSLEGETEAFF
CDR3 length: 14; V gene: TRBV6-1; D gene: NA; clone size: NA; J gene: TRBJ1-5; CDR3 DNA: TGTGCCAGCAGTGACAGGGATAGCAATCAGCCCCAGCATTTT; CDR3 protein: CASSDRDSNQPQHF
CDR3 length: 13; V gene: TRBV14; D gene: NA; clone size: NA; J gene: TRBJ2-1; CDR3 DNA: TGTGCCAGCAGCCCCTTTGTTCAGGGTGAGCAGTTCTTC; CDR3 protein: CASSPFVQGEQFF
CDR3 length: 11; V gene: TRBV29-1; D gene: NA; clone size: NA; J gene: TRBJ2-1; CDR3 DNA: TGCAGCGTTCAGGGAGGAGGTGAGCAGTTCTTC; CDR3 protein: CSVQGGGEQFF
CDR3 length: 16; V gene: TRBV9; D gene: TRBD2; clone size: once; J gene: TRBJ2-2; CDR3 DNA: TGTGCCAGCAGCGTAGCTAGCGGGAGAAGATCCGGGGAGCTGTTTTTT; CDR3 protein: CASSVASGRRSGELFF
CDR3 length: 17; V gene: TRBV27; D gene: TRBD1; clone size: few; J gene: TRBJ2-7; CDR3 DNA: TGTGCCAGCAGTTTACGGTACTCTGGGACAGGGTGGGGAGAGCAGTACTTC; CDR3 protein: CASSLRYSGTGWGEQYF
CDR3 length: 12; V gene: TRBV24-1; D gene: NA; clone size: NA; J gene: TRBJ2-1; CDR3 DNA: TGTGCCACCAGTGATGAAGGGAATGAGCAGTTCTTC; CDR3 protein: CATSDEGNEQFF
CDR3 length: 11; V gene: TRBV11-2; D gene: NA; clone size: NA; J gene: TRBJ2-7; CDR3 DNA: TGTGCCAGCAGCTTAGGCCCGGGACCAATATTC; CDR3 protein: CASSLGPGPIF
CDR3 length: 15; V gene: TRBV2; D gene: NA; clone size: NA; J gene: TRBJ2-2; CDR3 DNA: TGTGCCAGCAGTGACCGGGGGCGGGTCACCGGGGAGCTGTTTTTT; CDR3 protein: CASSDRGRVTGELFF
CDR3 length: 16; V gene: TRBV3-1/TRBV3-2; D gene: NA; clone size: NA; J gene: TRBJ1-3; CDR3 DNA: TGTGCCAGCAGCCAAGACCGTCTCCACTCTGGAAACACCATATATTTT; CDR3 protein: CASSQDRLHSGNTIYF
CDR3 length: 13; V gene: TRBV7-2; D gene: NA; clone size: once; J gene: TRBJ2-7; CDR3 DNA: TGTGCCAGCAGCAAAAATCCCGGATACGAGCAGTACTTC; CDR3 protein: CASSKNPGYEQYF
CDR3 length: 14; V gene: TRBV4-1; D gene: TRBD1; clone size: NA; J gene: TRBJ2-7; CDR3 DNA: TGCGCCAGCAGCCAGGGACAGGGGGCTTACGAGCAGTACTTC; CDR3 protein: CASSQGQGAYEQYF
CDR3 length: 12; V gene: TRBV28; D gene: NA; clone size: few; J gene: TRBJ1-2; CDR3 DNA: TGTGCCAGCAGTTTAGGATTGTGGGGCTACACCTTC; CDR3 protein: CASSLGLWGYTF
CDR3 length: 12; V gene: TRBV5-1; D gene: NA; clone size: NA; J gene: TRBJ2-1; CDR3 DNA: TGCGCCAGCAGGGGGCCTGACAATGAGCAGTTCTTC; CDR3 protein: CASRGPDNEQFF
CDR3 length: 14; V gene: TRBV4-1; D gene: NA; clone size: NA; J gene: TRBJ2-1; CDR3 DNA: TGCGCCAGCAGCCAAGGAAGGTGGGGCAATGAGCAGTTCTTC; CDR3 protein: CASSQGRWGNEQFF
CDR3 length: 14; V gene: TRBV3-1/TRBV3-2; D gene: NA; clone size: NA; J gene: TRBJ1-1; CDR3 DNA: TGTGCCAGCAGCCATCTTTCGGCGAACACTGAAGCTTTCTTT; CDR3 protein: CASSHLSANTEAFF
CDR3 length: 15; V gene: TRBV7-2; D gene: TRBD1; clone size: NA; J gene: TRBJ2-1; CDR3 DNA: TGTGCCAGCAGCTTTAATGGACAGGCTTACAATGAGCAGTTCTTC; CDR3 protein: CASSFNGQAYNEQFF
CDR3 length: 15; V gene: TRBV4-1; D gene: TRBD2; clone size: once; J gene: TRBJ2-7; CDR3 DNA: TGCGCCAGCAGCCAAGAGGGGGGGTCGGGATACGAGCAGTACTTC; CDR3 protein: CASSQEGGSGYEQYF
CDR3 length: 17; V gene: TRBV5-1; D gene: NA; clone size: NA; J gene: TRBJ1-1; CDR3 DNA: TGCGCCAGCAGGGGCGGAGCGGGAGGGTCGGTGAACACTGAAGCTTTCTTT; CDR3 protein: CASRGGAGGSVNTEAFF
CDR3 length: 14; V gene: TRBV19; D gene: NA; clone size: NA; J gene: TRBJ2-7; CDR3 DNA: TGTGCCAGTAGTATATCTCGAGGGTCCCACGAGCAGTACTTC; CDR3 protein: CASSISRGSHEQYF
CDR3 length: 16; V gene: TRBV4-2; D gene: NA; clone size: NA; J gene: TRBJ1-4; CDR3 DNA: TGTGCCAGCAGCCAAGATGGGGGGGGCAATAATGAAAAACTGTTTTTT; CDR3 protein: CASSQDGGGNNEKLFF
CDR3 length: 13; V gene: TRBV3-1/TRBV3-2; D gene: NA; clone size: NA; J gene: TRBJ2-2; CDR3 DNA: TGTGCCAGCAGCCAAGCGCCCACCGGGGAGCTGTTTTTT; CDR3 protein: CASSQAPTGELFF
CDR3 length: 14; V gene: TRBV7-2; D gene: NA; clone size: NA; J gene: TRBJ1-4; CDR3 DNA: TGTGCCAGCAGCTTAAGAGGGGCTGATGAAAAACTGTTTTTT; CDR3 protein: CASSLRGADEKLFF